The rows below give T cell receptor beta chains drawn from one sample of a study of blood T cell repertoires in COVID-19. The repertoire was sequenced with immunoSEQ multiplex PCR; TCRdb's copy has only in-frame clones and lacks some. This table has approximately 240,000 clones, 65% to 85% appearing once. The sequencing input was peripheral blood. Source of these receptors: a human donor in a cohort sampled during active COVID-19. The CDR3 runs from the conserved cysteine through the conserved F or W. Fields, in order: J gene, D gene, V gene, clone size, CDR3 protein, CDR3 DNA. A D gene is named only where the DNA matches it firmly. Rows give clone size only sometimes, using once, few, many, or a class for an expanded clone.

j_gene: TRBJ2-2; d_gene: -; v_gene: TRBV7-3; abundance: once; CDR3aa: CASSPRGTGELFF; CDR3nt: TGTGCCAGCAGCCCCCGGGGGACCGGGGAGCTGTTTTTT
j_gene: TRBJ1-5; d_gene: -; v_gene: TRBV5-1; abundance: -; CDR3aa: CASSSGGVDQPQHF; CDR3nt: TGCGCCAGCAGCTCCGGGGGGGTTGATCAGCCCCAGCATTTT
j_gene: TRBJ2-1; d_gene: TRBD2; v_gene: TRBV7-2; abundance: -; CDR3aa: CASSLEAGGPGEQFF; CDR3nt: TGTGCCAGCAGCTTGGAAGCGGGGGGGCCTGGTGAGCAGTTCTTC
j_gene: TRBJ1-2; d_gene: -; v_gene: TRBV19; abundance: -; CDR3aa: CASSNDQGTGYGYTF; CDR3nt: TGTGCCAGTAGTAACGATCAGGGCACGGGCTATGGCTACACCTTC
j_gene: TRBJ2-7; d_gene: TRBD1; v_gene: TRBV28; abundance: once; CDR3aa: CASSSGQGGEQYF; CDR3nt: TGTGCCAGCAGCTCGGGACAGGGGGGGGAGCAGTACTTC
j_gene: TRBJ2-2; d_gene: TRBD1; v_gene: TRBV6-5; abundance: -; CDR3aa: CASRGQLNTGELFF; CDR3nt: TGTGCCAGCAGGGGACAGCTGAACACCGGGGAGCTGTTTTTT
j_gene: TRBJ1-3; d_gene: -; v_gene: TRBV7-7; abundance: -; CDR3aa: CASSPQGGPGNTIYF; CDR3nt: TGTGCTAGCAGCCCCCAAGGAGGGCCAGGAAACACCATATATTTT
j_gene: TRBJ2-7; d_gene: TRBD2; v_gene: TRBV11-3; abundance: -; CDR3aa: CASSFSGRLYEQYF; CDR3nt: TGTGCCAGCAGCTTTAGCGGGAGGCTCTACGAGCAGTACTTC
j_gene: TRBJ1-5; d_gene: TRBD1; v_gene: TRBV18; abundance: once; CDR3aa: CASSPGQLYSTQHF; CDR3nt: TGTGCCAGCTCACCGGGACAGCTCTATAGTACCCAGCATTTT
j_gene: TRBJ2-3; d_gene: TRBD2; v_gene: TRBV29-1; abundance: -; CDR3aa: CSVVSGGTDTQYF; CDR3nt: TGCAGCGTTGTAAGCGGGGGCACAGATACGCAGTATTTT
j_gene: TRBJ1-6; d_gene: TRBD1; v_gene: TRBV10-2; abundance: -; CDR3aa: CASSYRGSNSPLHF; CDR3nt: TGCGCCAGCAGTTACAGGGGTTCTAATTCACCCCTCCACTTT
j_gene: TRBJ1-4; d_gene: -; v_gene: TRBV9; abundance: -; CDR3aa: CASSVEGVRVSNEKLFF; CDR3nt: TGTGCCAGCAGCGTAGAGGGAGTGAGGGTTTCTAATGAAAAACTGTTTTTT
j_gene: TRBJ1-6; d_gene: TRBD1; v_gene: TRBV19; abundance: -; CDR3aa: CASIGQGDSPLHF; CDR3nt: TGTGCCAGTATTGGACAGGGCGATTCACCCCTCCACTTT
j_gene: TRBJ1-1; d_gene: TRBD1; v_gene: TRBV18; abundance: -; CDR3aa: CASSRTGSMNTEAFF; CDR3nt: TGTGCCAGCTCGAGGACAGGATCCATGAACACTGAAGCTTTCTTT
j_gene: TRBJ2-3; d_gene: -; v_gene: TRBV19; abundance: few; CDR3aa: CASGKKRDTDTQYF; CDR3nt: TGTGCCAGTGGGAAAAAGAGGGACACAGATACGCAGTATTTT
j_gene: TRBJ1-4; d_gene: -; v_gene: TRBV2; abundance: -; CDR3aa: CASTGNEKLFF; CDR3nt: TGTGCCAGCACGGGTAATGAAAAACTGTTTTTT
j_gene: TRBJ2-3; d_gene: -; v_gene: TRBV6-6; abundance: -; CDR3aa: CASSYSTGEDTQYF; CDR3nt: TGTGCCAGCAGTTACTCAACAGGAGAAGATACGCAGTATTTT
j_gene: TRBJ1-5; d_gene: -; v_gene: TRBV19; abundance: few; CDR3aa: CASSPLTYGNQPQHF; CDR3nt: TGTGCCAGTAGCCCCCTTACCTACGGGAATCAGCCCCAGCATTTT
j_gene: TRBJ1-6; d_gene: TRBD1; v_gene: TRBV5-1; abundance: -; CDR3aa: CASSRTGTYNSPLHF; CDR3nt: TGCGCCAGCAGCAGGACAGGGACCTATAATTCACCCCTCCACTTT
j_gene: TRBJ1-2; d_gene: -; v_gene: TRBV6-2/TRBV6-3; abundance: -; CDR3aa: CASSRGGEAPGYTF; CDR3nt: TGTGCCAGCAGCCGCGGTGGAGAAGCCCCGGGCTACACCTTC
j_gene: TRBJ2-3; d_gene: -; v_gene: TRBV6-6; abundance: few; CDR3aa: CASSARDTQYF; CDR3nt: TGTGCCAGCAGCGCCAGAGATACGCAGTATTTT
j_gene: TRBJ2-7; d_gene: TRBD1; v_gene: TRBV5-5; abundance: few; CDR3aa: CASSSRQGDLNEQYF; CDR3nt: TGTGCCAGCAGCTCCCGACAGGGGGACTTGAACGAGCAGTACTTC
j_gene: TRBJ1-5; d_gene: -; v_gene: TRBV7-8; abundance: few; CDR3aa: CASRRQANQPQHF; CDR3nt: TGTGCCAGCAGACGACAGGCCAATCAGCCCCAGCATTTT
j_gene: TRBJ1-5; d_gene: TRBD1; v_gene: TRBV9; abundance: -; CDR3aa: CASSVGTGKDQPQHF; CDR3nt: TGTGCCAGCAGCGTAGGGACAGGGAAAGATCAGCCCCAGCATTTT
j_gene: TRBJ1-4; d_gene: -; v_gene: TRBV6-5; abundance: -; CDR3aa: CASNGGRLGEKLFF; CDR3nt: TGTGCCAGCAATGGGGGCAGGTTGGGTGAAAAACTGTTTTTT
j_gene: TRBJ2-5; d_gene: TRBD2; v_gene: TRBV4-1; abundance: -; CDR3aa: CASSTRLAGRFYQETQYF; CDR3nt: TGCGCCAGCAGCACCCGACTAGCGGGTAGGTTTTACCAAGAGACCCAGTACTTC
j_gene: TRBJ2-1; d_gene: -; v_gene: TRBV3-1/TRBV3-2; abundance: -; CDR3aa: CASSHGLLIDEQFF; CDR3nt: TGTGCCAGCAGCCACGGACTACTTATCGATGAGCAGTTCTTC
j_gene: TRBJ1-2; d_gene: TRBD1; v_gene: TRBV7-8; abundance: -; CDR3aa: CASSLEGTAQGYTF; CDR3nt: TGTGCCAGCAGCTTAGAGGGGACAGCTCAGGGCTACACCTTC
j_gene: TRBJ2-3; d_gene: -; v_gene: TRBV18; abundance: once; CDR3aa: CASSLYTDTQYF; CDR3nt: TGTGCCAGCTCTCTTTATACAGATACGCAGTATTTT
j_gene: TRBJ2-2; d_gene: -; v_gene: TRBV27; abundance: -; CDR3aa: CASSLEGFGELFF; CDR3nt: TGTGCCAGCAGTTTAGAGGGTTTCGGGGAGCTGTTTTTT
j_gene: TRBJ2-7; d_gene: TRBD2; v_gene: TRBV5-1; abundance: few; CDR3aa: CASSSRGGGTYEQYF; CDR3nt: TGCGCCAGCAGCTCTAGAGGCGGGGGTACCTACGAGCAGTACTTC
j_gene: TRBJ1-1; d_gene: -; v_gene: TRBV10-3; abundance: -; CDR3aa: CAISEGQQLNTEAFF; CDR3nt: TGTGCCATCAGTGAAGGTCAACAGTTGAACACTGAAGCTTTCTTT
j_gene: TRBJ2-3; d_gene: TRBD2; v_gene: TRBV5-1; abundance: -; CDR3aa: CASSLVSSGSLTDTQYF; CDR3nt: TGCGCCAGCAGCTTGGTTTCGAGCGGGAGTCTGACAGATACGCAGTATTTT
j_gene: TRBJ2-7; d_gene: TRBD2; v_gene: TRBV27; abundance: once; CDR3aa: CASSTRGGREAPYEQYF; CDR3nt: TGTGCCAGCAGTACCCGGGGCGGGCGGGAGGCCCCCTACGAGCAGTACTTC
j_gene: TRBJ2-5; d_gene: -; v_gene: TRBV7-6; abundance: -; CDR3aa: CASSFIKEGKTQYF; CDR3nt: TGTGCCAGCAGCTTCATTAAAGAGGGAAAGACCCAGTACTTC
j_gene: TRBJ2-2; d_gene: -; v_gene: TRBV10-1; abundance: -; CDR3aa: CASSAGSTGELFF; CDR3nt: TGCGCCAGCAGTGCCGGGTCCACCGGGGAGCTGTTTTTT
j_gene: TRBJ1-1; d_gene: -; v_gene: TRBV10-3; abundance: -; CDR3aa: CAISEYPGQNTEAFF; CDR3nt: TGTGCCATCAGTGAGTACCCGGGACAGAACACTGAAGCTTTCTTT
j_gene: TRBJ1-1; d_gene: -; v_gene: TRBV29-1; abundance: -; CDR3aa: CSVEDQENTEAFF; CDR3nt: TGCAGCGTTGAAGATCAGGAGAACACTGAAGCTTTCTTT
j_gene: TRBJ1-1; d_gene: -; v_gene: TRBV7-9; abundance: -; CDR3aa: CASSASQGPRAEAFF; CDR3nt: TGTGCCAGCAGCGCCTCACAGGGCCCGAGGGCTGAAGCTTTCTTT
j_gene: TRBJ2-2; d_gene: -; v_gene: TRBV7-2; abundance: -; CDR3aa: CASSLGAQGTGELFF; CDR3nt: TGTGCCAGCAGCTTAGGAGCTCAGGGGACCGGGGAGCTGTTTTTT
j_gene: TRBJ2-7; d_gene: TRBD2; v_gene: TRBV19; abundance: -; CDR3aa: CASSPEFSGEGYEQYF; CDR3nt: TGTGCCAGTAGTCCGGAATTTAGCGGGGAGGGCTACGAGCAGTACTTC
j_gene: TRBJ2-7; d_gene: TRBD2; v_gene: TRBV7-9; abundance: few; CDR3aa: CASSLVEASGTYEQYF; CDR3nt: TGTGCCAGCAGCTTAGTTGAGGCTAGCGGGACGTACGAGCAGTACTTC
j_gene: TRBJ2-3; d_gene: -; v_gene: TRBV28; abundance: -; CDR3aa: CASSQKPAVTDTQYF; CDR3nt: TGTGCCAGCAGTCAAAAGCCAGCGGTCACAGATACGCAGTATTTT
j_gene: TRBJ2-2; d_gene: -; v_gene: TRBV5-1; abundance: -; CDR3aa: CASSPSARSTGELFF; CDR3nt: TGCGCCAGCAGCCCTTCTGCCCGGAGCACCGGGGAGCTGTTTTTT
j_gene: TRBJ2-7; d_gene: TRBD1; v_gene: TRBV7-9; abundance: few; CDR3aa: CASSPDRVEQYF; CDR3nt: TGTGCCAGCAGCCCCGACAGGGTTGAGCAGTACTTC